Listed below are T cell receptor beta chains from one sample, sequenced in a study of Ad26.COV2.S vaccination and SARS-CoV-2 variants. Clones were read by immunoSEQ multiplex PCR, and TCRdb kept only the in-frame ones, dropping some. Counted here are 350,000 to 400,000 clones, 89% occurring once; the ten biggest clones make up about 1.9%. The source was peripheral blood, collected in a trial of Ad26.COV2.S vaccine versus placebo. Receptors originate from a person aged 18 to 65 who received the Ad26.COV2.S COVID-19 vaccine or a placebo. CDR3s include the opening cysteine and the closing phenylalanine or tryptophan. Fields, in order: clone size, D gene, J gene, V gene, CDR3 protein, CDR3 DNA. D genes are given only for firm matches. The size field is filled for only some rows; it gives once, few, many or a size class.

- TRBD2 TRBJ2-7 TRBV4-1 CASSQSLAAYEQYF TGCGCCAGCAGCCAGTCACTAGCGGCCTACGAGCAGTACTTC
- TRBD2 TRBJ2-1 TRBV9 CASSALAGGPGHEQFF TGTGCCAGCAGCGCACTAGCGGGAGGCCCGGGCCATGAGCAGTTCTTC
once - TRBJ2-3 TRBV28 CASSSGGRGTQYF TGTGCCAGCAGTTCCGGGGGCAGGGGAACGCAGTATTTT
- TRBD1 TRBJ2-1 TRBV7-9 CASSFRPGQGAHNEQFF TGTGCCAGCAGCTTTAGACCGGGACAGGGGGCGCACAATGAGCAGTTCTTC
once - TRBJ1-5 TRBV7-6 CASSLAVDQPQHF TGTGCCAGCAGCTTAGCGGTTGATCAGCCCCAGCATTTT
- TRBD1 TRBJ1-1 TRBV28 CASSPGQGRRRDTEAFF TGTGCCAGCAGTCCCGGACAGGGGAGAAGAAGGGACACTGAAGCTTTCTTT
- TRBD2 TRBJ2-7 TRBV5-4 CASSLGTSGSYEQYF TGTGCCAGCAGCCTTGGGACTAGCGGGTCCTACGAGCAGTACTTC
- - TRBJ2-4 TRBV19 CASSIPLAKNIQYF TGTGCCAGTAGTATACCCTTAGCCAAAAACATTCAGTACTTC
- TRBD1 TRBJ1-5 TRBV4-1 CASSLSGGPLPNQPQHF TGCGCCAGCAGCCTGTCAGGGGGCCCACTCCCAAATCAGCCCCAGCATTTT
- TRBD2 TRBJ2-5 TRBV3-1/TRBV3-2 CASSPSGSGETQYF TGTGCCAGCAGCCCTAGCGGGAGCGGCGAGACCCAGTACTTC
- - TRBJ2-7 TRBV5-4 CASSTLPPAEQYF TGTGCCAGCAGCACCTTACCTCCGGCCGAGCAGTACTTC
- TRBD2 TRBJ2-3 TRBV29-1 CSVEDLGTITDTQYF TGCAGCGTTGAAGACCTTGGGACTATCACAGATACGCAGTATTTT
- TRBD1 TRBJ2-3 TRBV4-2 CASSHGQDTDTQYF TGTGCCAGCAGCCATGGACAGGACACAGATACGCAGTATTTT
once TRBD1 TRBJ2-2 TRBV5-6 CASSPDRGRSNTGELFF TGTGCCAGCAGCCCGGACAGGGGGCGGTCGAACACCGGGGAGCTGTTTTTT
- - TRBJ2-5 TRBV11-2 CASSPTGNQETQYF TGTGCCAGCAGCCCCACGGGGAACCAAGAGACCCAGTACTTC
- - TRBJ2-7 TRBV2 CASSRDANYEQYF TGTGCCAGCAGTCGGGACGCGAACTACGAGCAGTACTTC
- - TRBJ2-3 TRBV6-5 CASSYSGSTHTDTQYF TGTGCCAGCAGTTACTCGGGATCCACTCACACAGATACGCAGTATTTT
- - TRBJ1-2 TRBV29-1 CSVVGKNNYGYTF TGCAGCGTTGTAGGGAAAAATAACTATGGCTACACCTTC
- TRBD1 TRBJ2-3 TRBV6-1 CASSEGQLITDTQYF TGTGCCAGCAGTGAGGGACAGCTAATCACAGATACGCAGTATTTT
- - TRBJ1-1 TRBV30 CAWRMSENTEAFF TGTGCCTGGAGAATGTCAGAGAACACTGAAGCTTTCTTT
- - TRBJ2-7 TRBV18 CASSPSGAAYEQYF TGTGCCAGCTCCCCATCCGGGGCGGCGTACGAGCAGTACTTC
- - TRBJ2-1 TRBV7-2 CASTGGRGNEQFF TGTGCCAGCACTGGGGGGAGGGGGAATGAGCAGTTCTTC
- - TRBJ1-5 TRBV28 CASSFVDSNQPQHF TGTGCCAGCAGTTTTGTAGATAGCAATCAGCCCCAGCATTTT
- - TRBJ2-5 TRBV28 CASSLSRREKETQYF TGTGCCAGCAGTTTATCCCGACGGGAAAAAGAGACCCAGTACTTC
- - TRBJ1-2 TRBV5-6 CASSFGAIPANYGYTF TGTGCCAGCAGCTTCGGGGCTATCCCAGCTAACTATGGCTACACCTTC
once TRBD1 TRBJ1-4 TRBV28 CASSSRTGVDEKLFF TGTGCCAGCAGTTCGAGGACAGGGGTAGATGAAAAACTGTTTTTT
- - TRBJ2-2 TRBV30 CAWSVQGNTGELFF TGTGCCTGGAGTGTGCAGGGTAACACCGGGGAGCTGTTTTTT
few - TRBJ1-3 TRBV7-9 CASSTQTANTIYF TGTGCCAGCAGCACTCAAACAGCAAACACCATATATTTT
few TRBD1 TRBJ1-1 TRBV7-3 CASRLDRDHTEAFF TGTGCCAGCAGGTTGGACAGGGACCACACTGAAGCTTTCTTT
- - TRBJ1-4 TRBV10-1 CASSDSINEKLFF TGCGCCAGCTCCGACAGCATTAATGAAAAACTGTTTTTT
few - TRBJ1-4 TRBV29-1 CSVPTPNEKLFF TGCAGCGTCCCCACACCTAATGAAAAACTGTTTTTT
- - TRBJ2-1 TRBV6-5 CASSFTGRDNEQFF TGTGCCAGCAGCTTCACCGGGAGAGACAATGAGCAGTTCTTC
- TRBD1 TRBJ1-4 TRBV27 CASSLATGGGGEKLFF TGTGCCAGCAGTTTAGCCACAGGGGGCGGTGGTGAAAAACTGTTTTTT
once - TRBJ2-3 TRBV5-1 CASSLGATQYF TGCGCCAGCAGCTTGGGGGCCACGCAGTATTTT
- - TRBJ1-2 TRBV3-1/TRBV3-2 CASSQDLMASVGYTF TGTGCCAGCAGCCAAGATCTCATGGCATCTGTGGGCTACACCTTC
- - TRBJ1-2 TRBV5-1 CASSRDIRDGYTF TGCGCCAGCAGCAGGGACATAAGGGATGGCTACACCTTC
few - TRBJ2-7 TRBV24-1 CATTSRSSYEQYF TGTGCCACCACTTCCAGGAGCTCCTACGAGCAGTACTTC
- - TRBJ2-3 TRBV24-1 CATSDLFVGVVTDTQYF TGTGCCACCAGTGATTTGTTTGTGGGGGTGGTCACAGATACGCAGTATTTT
- - TRBJ2-1 TRBV28 CASKLTVGEQFF TGTGCCAGCAAGCTCACAGTGGGTGAGCAGTTCTTC
- TRBD1 TRBJ1-2 TRBV5-5 CASSKQGAEGYTF TGTGCCAGCAGCAAACAGGGGGCGGAAGGCTACACCTTC
- TRBD2 TRBJ2-1 TRBV5-1 CASSSNSGVRYYNEQFF TGCGCCAGCAGCTCCAATAGCGGGGTTCGTTACTACAATGAGCAGTTCTTC
- - TRBJ1-5 TRBV10-3 CAISEGQGNQPQHF TGTGCCATCAGTGAGGGTCAGGGCAATCAGCCCCAGCATTTT
- - TRBJ2-7 TRBV5-1 CASSTAGTPPYEQYF TGCGCCAGCAGCACCGCCGGGACCCCGCCCTACGAGCAGTACTTC